This TCR beta chain was obtained from a study of blood T cell repertoires in COVID-19. Study-level information: COVID-19 samples collected from the United States, Italy and Spain covered acute and convalescent phases. T cells, B-cell-depleted T cells, or PBMCs supplied cDNA or gDNA.

Trimming took 4 bases from V and 4 from J; bases not matched to a gene: 0. The CDR3 is made up of 11 amino acids. CDR1 is GTSNPN and CDR2 is SVGIG in the germline V gene (reference sequence). The Seattle patients, enrolled during active infection, were followed longitudinally. Source study methods: Amplification of reference gene primers provided the estimated nucleated cell counts. Assay: immunoSEQ multiplex PCR; the TCRdb copy retains only in-frame clones and omits some. V, J and clone size are taken as reported in that table, and D and trimming were inferred from the DNA itself. The sample yields approximately 150,000 clones, about four fifths seen once.

The sequenced sample consisted of peripheral blood. The chain combines TRBV30 with TRBJ1-2; 7 nucleotides match TRBD1. This receptor was obtained from a woman aged 80 or older with COVID-19, enrolled during active disease. The CDR3 reads CAWNRGYGYTF. The CDR3 bases are TGTGCCTGGAACAGGGGCTATGGCTACACCTTC.